This record concerns one TCR beta chain sequence. Its target is unknown. The sample belongs to a study of cytomegalovirus exposure and HLA in healthy donors. Study in general: Findings of an earlier analysis included around 120 million unique TCR beta sequences from some 180 million T cells. HLA-typed donors were the source of about 81 million unique TCRs held in an early data release.

Study results and caveats: Later analysis suggested links between common viral pathogens and several top significant clusters.

Germline V gene data show CDR1 as LNHDA and CDR2 as SQIVND (reference sequence). The V segment lost 5 bases and the J segment 5 bases; nucleotides outside the gene matches: 3. The CDR3 loop spans 12 amino acids. 60 Vbeta and 13 Jbeta primers were used in PCR. Profiling relied on immunoSEQ multiplex PCR, and the TCRdb table lists in-frame clones only, not all of them. The sample lists 150,000 to 200,000 clones, over 70% occurring once. Sequenced material: PBMCs. This chain joins TRBV19 and TRBJ2-7, with TRBD1 matching 7 bases. This sequence was found in a woman between 40 and 50 years old in good health and CMV-seropositive. The CDR3 sequence is CASSPQGDEQYF. Here the CDR3 DNA reads TGTGCCAGTAGTCCTCAGGGGGACGAGCAGTACTTC. The full variable domain, its missing parts supplied by reference TRBV19 and TRBJ2-7, is DGGITQSPKYLFRKEGQNVTLSCEQNLNHDAMYWYRQDPGQGLRLIYYSQIVNDFQKGDIAEGYSVSREKKESFPLTVTSAQKNPTAFYLCASSPQGDEQYFGPGTRLTVT.